The sample holds one count of the clone carrying this T cell receptor beta chain. Antigen specificity is unknown. The repertoire was sequenced with immunoSEQ multiplex PCR; TCRdb's copy has only in-frame clones and lacks some. The repertoire holds 160,000 or so clones, with 90% to 95% as singletons. Germline CDR1 and CDR2: KGHSH and LQKENI. This CDR3 has 14 amino acids. Trimming left V 3 bases short and J 8 bases short, with 13 bases between. This entry is derived from a study of T cell responses to AZD1222 COVID-19 vaccine. Regarding the study as a whole: Spike-specific TCR breadth and depth were elevated following two AZD1222 doses. Donors in the cohort were predominantly white British and more often female, and clonal diversity was possibly underestimated. At 160-218 and 743-854, vaccine-associated CD4 TCRs were dominant, and they spanned spike.

This clonotype was obtained from an adult in good health. The source material was peripheral blood, sampled on day 0 of AZD1222 vaccination. The chain uses TRBV18 and TRBJ1-4; D remains ambiguous. This CDR3 is CASSPSSRREKLFF. CDR3 DNA sequence: TGTGCCAGCTCACCTTCGTCCCGGCGGGAAAAACTGTTTTTT.